The sequence of this TCR beta chain was determined in a study of OX40 agonist ivuxolimab in advanced cancers. At the level of the study: Prior therapy, whether anti-PD-1, anti-PD-L1 or anti-CTLA-4, was allowed, and approximately 37% had some.

Sequencing used immunoSEQ multiplex PCR; TCRdb keeps in-frame clones, though not all of them. Counted here are 65,000 to 95,000 clones, roughly 84% occurring once; the ten biggest clones make up less than 8%. The CDR3 spans 15 residues. CDR1 is SGHAT and CDR2 is FQNNGV in the germline V gene. Trimming removed 7 bases at V and 2 bases at J, with 18 bases between. The gene calls are TRBV11-2 and TRBJ2-7; tentative D call: TRBD1 (6 bases). The clonotype originates from an adult with an advanced solid tumor such as melanoma, head and neck, liver or kidney cancer. Sequenced material: CD4+ or CD8+ T cells sorted from blood, taken in a trial of the OX40 agonist ivuxolimab. The CDR3 DNA follows: TGTGCCAGCATTCCTGGGGGCTTCTCAACCTACGAGCAGTACTTC. This sequence encodes CASIPGGFSTYEQYF.